This entry features one TCR beta chain sequence. It lacks a known antigen. Per-nucleotide qualities are absent, and no much larger clonotype sits a single base away. This entry belongs to a study of siplizumab effects on memory and regulatory T cells (dated by TCRdb to the late 2010s). At the level of the whole study: The study examined how the anti-CD2 antibody siplizumab affects alloreactive T-cell subsets in allogeneic mixed lymphocyte reactions built from human PBMCs.

Receptor amplification or capture employed the immunoSEQ multiplex PCR assay. The deep sequencing platform assayed about 91,000 TCR templates per sample. Genomic DNA extracted from sorted T cells was used for TCRbeta CDR3 sequencing. The authors' analysis ran thus. The R programming language was used for the clonal analysis of the TCRbeta CDR3 data. Comparing unstimulated samples against CFSE-low samples taken after the reaction was how alloreactive CD4+ and CD8+ clones were defined. Alloreactive CD4+ clones were assigned to regulatory or non-regulatory origin by matching sequences to sorted unstimulated Treg and non-Treg repertoires. Sourced from immuneACCESS, this table was stored by TCRdb with only in-frame sequences that have V and J called. A share of the clones is absent; for the studies checked, an unresolved V gene accounts for under half, and the remainder has no known explanation. For V, J and clone size, that table is used; D and trimming come from the DNA. This sample gives fewer than 30,000 clones in total; more than 65% of them show up just once. Approximately 26% of the sample comes from the top ten.

Per the germline V gene, ENHRY is the CDR1 and SYGVKD is the CDR2. Trimming takes 3 bases off V and 0 bases off J; junction bases not matched to a gene: 3. CDR3 length: 18 amino acids, cysteine to phenylalanine. The sequence is cut down to CDR3 DNA, 54 bases in frame from base 1. Paper-wide results and their limitations: Because sequences below about 10^-5 frequency were poorly captured, only a minor fraction of alloreactive clones could be mapped to unstimulated subsets. A naive or memory phenotype could not be assigned to roughly 80-97% of proliferating CD4+ or CD8+ clones. The cumulative frequency of alloreactive sequences traceable to unstimulated CD4+ memory T cells was significantly reduced by siplizumab. Among mappable alloreactive CD4+ clones, the Treg-derived fraction averaged around 63% with siplizumab versus 26.9% in control reactions. Whether proliferating Tregs from siplizumab cultures were suppressive was not functionally confirmed. Greater diversity appeared to be present in unstimulated naive T cells than in memory T cells, and a substantial contribution to the alloresponse seemed to be made by naive cells.

In addition, sequencing in three donor pairs included unstimulated CD8+ effector memory subsets alongside CD4+ naive, CD8+ naive, CD8+ TEMRA and CD4+ memory subsets. Sorted unstimulated T cells, along with proliferating T cells recovered from mixed lymphocyte reactions, underwent TCRbeta CDR3 sequencing. Fresh whole blood from around 11 HLA-typed healthy donors was used to isolate PBMCs. The sequence is built from TRBV10-3 and TRBJ2-1; 15 of the junction bases match TRBD2. The sample comprised memory CD4+ T cells sorted from blood. This specimen's cell subset or site label, interpreted: unstimulated CD4+ memory T cells. This TCR was sampled from a human donor in good health. The CDR3 protein is CAISDRTSGRGSYNEQFF. The DNA reads TGTGCCATCAGTGATCGGACTAGCGGGAGGGGCTCCTACAATGAGCAGTTCTTC.